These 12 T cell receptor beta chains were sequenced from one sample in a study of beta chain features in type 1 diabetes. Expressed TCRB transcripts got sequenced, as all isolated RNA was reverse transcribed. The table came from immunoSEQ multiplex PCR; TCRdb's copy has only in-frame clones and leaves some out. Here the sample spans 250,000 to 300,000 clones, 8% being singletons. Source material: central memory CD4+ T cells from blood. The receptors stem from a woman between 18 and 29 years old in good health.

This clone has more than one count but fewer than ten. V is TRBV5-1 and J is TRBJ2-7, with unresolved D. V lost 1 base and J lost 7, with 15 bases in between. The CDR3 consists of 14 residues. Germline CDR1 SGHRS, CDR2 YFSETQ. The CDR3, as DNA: TGCGCCAGCAGCTTGAGTTCCGGCAACCGGGAGCAGTACTTC. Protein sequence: CASSLSSGNREQYF.

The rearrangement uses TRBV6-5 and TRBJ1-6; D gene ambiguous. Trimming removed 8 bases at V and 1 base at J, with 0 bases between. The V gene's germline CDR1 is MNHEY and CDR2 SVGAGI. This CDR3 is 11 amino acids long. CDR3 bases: TGTGCCAGCTCCTATAATTCACCCCTCCACTTT. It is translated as CASSYNSPLHF.

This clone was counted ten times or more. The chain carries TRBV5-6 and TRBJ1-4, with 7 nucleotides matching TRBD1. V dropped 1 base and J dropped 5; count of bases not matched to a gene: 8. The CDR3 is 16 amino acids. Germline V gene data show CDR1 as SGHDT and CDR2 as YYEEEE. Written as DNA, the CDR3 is TGTGCCAGCAGCTTGCTAGGACAGGCGAAGAATGAAAAACTGTTTTTT. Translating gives CASSLLGQAKNEKLFF.

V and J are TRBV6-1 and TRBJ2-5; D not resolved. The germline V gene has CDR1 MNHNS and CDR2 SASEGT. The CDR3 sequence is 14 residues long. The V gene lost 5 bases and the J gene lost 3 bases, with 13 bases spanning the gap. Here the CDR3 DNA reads TGTGCCAGCAGTCCCGACATTTTGGAAGAGACCCAGTACTTC. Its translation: CASSPDILEETQYF.

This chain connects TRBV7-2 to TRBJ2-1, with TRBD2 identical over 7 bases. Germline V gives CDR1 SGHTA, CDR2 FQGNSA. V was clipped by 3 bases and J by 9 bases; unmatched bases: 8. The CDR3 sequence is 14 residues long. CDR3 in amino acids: CASSLGLAVSEQFF. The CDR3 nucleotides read TGTGCCAGCAGCTTGGGCCTAGCGGTATCTGAGCAGTTCTTC.

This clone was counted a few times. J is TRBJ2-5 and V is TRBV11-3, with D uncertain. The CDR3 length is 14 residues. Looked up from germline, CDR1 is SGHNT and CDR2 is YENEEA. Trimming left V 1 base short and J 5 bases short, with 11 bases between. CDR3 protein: CASSLGSDGETQYF. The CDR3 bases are TGTGCCAGCAGCTTAGGGTCAGACGGGGAGACCCAGTACTTC.

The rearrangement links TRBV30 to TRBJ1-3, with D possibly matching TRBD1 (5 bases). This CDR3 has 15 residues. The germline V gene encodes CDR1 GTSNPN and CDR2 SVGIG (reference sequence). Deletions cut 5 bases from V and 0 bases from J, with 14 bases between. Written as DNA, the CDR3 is TGTGCCTGGGGGGGACGGCTGAGCTCTGGAAACACCATATATTTT. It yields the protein CAWGGRLSSGNTIYF.

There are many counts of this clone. The CDR3 region has the DNA TGTGCCAGCGCTTCCTCCGGGACAGGTCAAGAGACCCAGTACTTC. Amino acid sequence: CASASSGTGQETQYF. The chain couples TRBV6-5 to TRBJ2-5; 8 nucleotides agree with TRBD1. The CDR3 is 15 amino acids. The V gene's germline CDR1 is MNHEY and CDR2 SVGAGI. The J segment lost 2 bases and the V segment lost 8 bases, leaving 10 bases of the junction unmatched.

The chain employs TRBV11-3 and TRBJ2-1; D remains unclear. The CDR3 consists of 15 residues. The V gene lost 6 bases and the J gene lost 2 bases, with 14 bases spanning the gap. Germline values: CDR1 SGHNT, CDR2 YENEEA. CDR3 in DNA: TGTGCCAGCAGGTCCCCCGGCACTACCTACAATGAGCAGTTCTTC. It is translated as CASRSPGTTYNEQFF.

The CDR3 loop is CASTTSGGAVTQYF. The CDR3 region has the DNA TGTGCCAGCACGACTAGCGGGGGGGCCGTTACGCAGTATTTT. The rearrangement links TRBV6-1 to TRBJ2-3; the match to TRBD2 covers 14 bases. V dropped 7 bases and J dropped 8; count of bases not matched to a gene: 5. Germline V gene lookup returns CDR1 MNHNS and CDR2 SASEGT. The CDR3 contains 14 residues.

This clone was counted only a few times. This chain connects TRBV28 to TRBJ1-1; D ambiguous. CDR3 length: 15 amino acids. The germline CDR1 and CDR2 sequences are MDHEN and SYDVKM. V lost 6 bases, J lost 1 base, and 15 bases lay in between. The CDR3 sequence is CASSIRGQANTEAFF. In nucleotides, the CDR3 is TGTGCCAGCAGCATTCGCGGGCAGGCGAACACTGAAGCTTTCTTT. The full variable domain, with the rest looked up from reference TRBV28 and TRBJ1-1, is DVKVTQSSRYLVKRTGEKVFLECVQDMDHENMFWYRQDPGLGLRLIYFSYDVKMKEKGDIPEGYSVSREKKERFSLILESASTNQTSMYLCASSIRGQANTEAFFGQGTRLTVV.

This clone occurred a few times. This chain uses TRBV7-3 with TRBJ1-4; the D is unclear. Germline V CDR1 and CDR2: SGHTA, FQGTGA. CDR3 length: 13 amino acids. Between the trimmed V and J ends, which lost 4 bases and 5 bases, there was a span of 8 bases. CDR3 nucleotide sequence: TGTGCCAGCAGCTCCGGACCGAATGAAAAACTGTTTTTT. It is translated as CASSSGPNEKLFF.